This T cell receptor (beta chain) was sequenced for a study of blood T cell repertoires in COVID-19. Study-wide background: Sources were T cells, B-cell-depleted T cells, or PBMCs; the material itself was cDNA or gDNA.

V shed 1 base and J 8 bases; nucleotides not matched to a gene: 6. Germline CDR1 reads SGHRS; CDR2 reads YFSETQ. The CDR3 extends over 15 amino acids. TCRdb's copy holds only in-frame clones and misses some; the assay was immunoSEQ multiplex PCR. The table has more than 150,000 clones, about 75% seen once. The sample consisted of peripheral blood. The chain has TRBV5-1 and TRBJ2-1; 10 positions match TRBD1. This TCR came from a woman aged 70-85 years with acute or convalescent COVID-19. The CDR3 sequence is CASSLQDRGTDEQFF. CDR3 in DNA: TGCGCCAGCAGCTTGCAGGACAGGGGGACAGATGAGCAGTTCTTC.